One and the same sample provided the 27 T cell receptor beta chains below, sequenced in a study of cytomegalovirus exposure and HLA in healthy donors. PCR involved 60 Vbeta and 13 Jbeta primers. Profiled with immunoSEQ multiplex PCR; TCRdb holds only in-frame clones, not every one. The sample carries just over 200,000 clones, roughly four fifths recorded once. Sequences were obtained from PBMCs. The receptors shown here come from a woman between 40 and 55 years old in good health and CMV-seronegative.

The chain combines TRBV28 with TRBJ1-5; the D gene is possibly TRBD1 (6 bases). CDR1 MDHEN and CDR2 SYDVKM come from the germline V gene. The CDR3 is 15 amino acids. Trimming stripped 3 bases from V and 6 bases from J, with 15 bases between. The CDR3 region is CASSFAGVLGQPQHF. The DNA of the CDR3 is TGTGCCAGCAGTTTCGCAGGGGTCTTGGGTCAGCCCCAGCATTTT.

The V and J genes are TRBV6-5 and TRBJ1-1; TRBD1 matches 7 bases. V was clipped by 4 bases and J by 6 bases; unmatched bases: 8. Germline V CDR1 and CDR2: MNHEY, SVGAGI. CDR3 length: 14 amino acids. The CDR3 DNA follows: TGTGCCAGCAGTTCCTGGGACAGACGATCTGAAGCTTTCTTT. As protein: CASSSWDRRSEAFF.

This sequence joins TRBV13 and TRBJ2-7; 7 nucleotides match TRBD1. Germline assignment: CDR1 PRHDT and CDR2 FYEKMQ (reference sequence). With V trimmed by 5 bases and J by 5 bases, 15 bases remained unmatched. The CDR3 is made up of 16 amino acids. CDR3 nucleotides: TGTGCCAGCAGCCCCAGAGAGACAGGGACCGGAGACGAGCAGTACTTC. Its translation is CASSPRETGTGDEQYF. The full variable domain, with the rest looked up from reference TRBV13 and TRBJ2-7, is AAGVIQSPRHLIKEKRETATLKCYPIPRHDTVYWYQQGPGQDPQFLISFYEKMQSDKGSIPDRFSAQQFSDYHSELNMSSLELGDSALYFCASSPRETGTGDEQYFGPGTRLTVT.

The chain recombines TRBV18 with TRBJ2-2; possibly TRBD2 for D (5 bases). The germline gives CDR1 KGHSH, CDR2 LQKENI. This CDR3 spans 16 amino acids. Between the trimmed V and J ends, which lost 3 bases and 0 bases, there was a span of 11 bases. The CDR3 bases are TGTGCCAGCTCACCGAGGGCAGAAACGAACACCGGGGAGCTGTTTTTT. This translates into CASSPRAETNTGELFF.

The V gene is TRBV27, the J gene TRBJ2-1; TRBD2 might be the D (6 bases). Trimming shortened V by 10 bases and J by 8 bases, and 24 bases separated the two germline ends. This CDR3 has 15 residues. The germline CDR1 and CDR2 sequences are MNHEY and SMNVEV (reference sequence). The CDR3 reads CATSSLAGGTHEQFF. Written as DNA, the CDR3 is TGTGCCACTTCCAGCCTTGCTGGCGGGACCCATGAGCAGTTCTTC.

The chain joins TRBV7-7 to TRBJ2-1; 12 bases line up with TRBD2. The J segment lost 10 bases and the V segment lost 5 bases, leaving 6 bases of the junction unmatched. CDR3 size: 14 residues. Looked up from germline, CDR1 is SSHAT and CDR2 is FNYEAQ (reference sequence). The CDR3 loop is CASSQYTSGREQFF. The CDR3 nucleotides read TGTGCCAGCAGCCAATATACTAGCGGGAGGGAGCAGTTCTTC.

The chain employs TRBV4-1 and TRBJ2-5, with a weak D call TRBD2 (5 bases). The V end lost 7 bases, the J end lost 3 bases, and 15 bases lay between the germline ends. This CDR3 contains 14 residues. Germline assignment: CDR1 MGHRA and CDR2 YSYEKL. DNA for the CDR3: TGCGCCAGCATGGCGGTTGTCGGGGAAGAGACCCAGTACTTC. It codes for CASMAVVGEETQYF.

The chain joins TRBV7-2 to TRBJ1-1; 7 bases fit TRBD1. This CDR3 is 15 amino acids long. The trim removed 0 bases at V and 4 bases at J, leaving 5 bases unmatched. Per the germline V gene, CDR1 is SGHTA and CDR2 is FQGNSA. The CDR3 loop is CASSLALAGGTEAFF. CDR3 sequence (DNA): TGTGCCAGCAGCTTAGCCCTTGCAGGGGGCACTGAAGCTTTCTTT. Using reference TRBV7-2 and TRBJ1-1 for the parts outside the CDR3, the full variable domain is GAGVSQSPSNKVTEKGKDVELRCDPISGHTALYWYRQSLGQGLEFLIYFQGNSAPDKSGLPSDRFSAERTGGSVSTLTIQRTQQEDSAVYLCASSLALAGGTEAFFGQGTRLTVV.

The rearrangement links TRBV19 to TRBJ1-1, with D unresolved. The CDR3 runs 13 residues. Germline CDR1 and CDR2: LNHDA and SQIVND (reference sequence). Trimming left V 6 bases short and J 4 bases short, with 12 bases between. DNA of the CDR3: TGTGCCAGTAGAACGGGTGTCGGCACTGAAGCTTTCTTT. Amino acids: CASRTGVGTEAFF.

The chain links TRBV7-9 to TRBJ2-3, with unresolved D. CDR3 length: 14 residues. Trimming removed 5 bases at V and 4 bases at J, with 13 bases between. Germline CDR1 reads SEHNR; CDR2 reads FQNEAQ (reference sequence). CDR3 protein: CASSARRGPDTQYF. Here the CDR3 DNA reads TGTGCCAGCAGCGCTAGGCGTGGCCCAGATACGCAGTATTTT.

This clone has just one count. This chain links TRBV2 with TRBJ1-1, with no clear D. CDR3 length: 14 amino acids. Germline V gene data show CDR1 as SNHLY and CDR2 as FYNNEI. V lost 7 bases and J lost 3, with 15 bases in between. CDR3 sequence (DNA): TGTGCCAGCACCCGTCTGCGGAGGGACACTGAAGCTTTCTTT. Protein sequence: CASTRLRRDTEAFF.

The chain recombines TRBV5-1 with TRBJ2-5; 13 bases align to TRBD2. The J call may be wrong; the DNA end is better matched by TRBJ2-7. The CDR3 sequence is 19 residues long. Germline V CDR1 and CDR2: SGHRS, YFSETQ. This CDR3 reads CASSLGTSGRAAGSYEQYF. The CDR3 DNA is TGCGCCAGCAGCTTGGGTACTAGCGGGAGGGCCGCCGGCTCCTACGAGCAGTACTTC.

J is TRBJ2-7 and V is TRBV11-2; D not certain. The V gene's germline CDR1 is SGHAT and CDR2 FQNNGV. The CDR3 consists of 13 residues. V dropped 5 bases and J dropped 0 bases, with 8 bases sitting between them. This CDR3 reads CASSRVHSYEQYF. DNA for the CDR3: TGTGCCAGCAGCCGAGTGCACTCCTACGAGCAGTACTTC.

This clone is a singleton in its sample. The chain links TRBV2 to TRBJ2-5, with D maybe TRBD2 (6 bases). The CDR3 contains 13 residues. Between the trimmed V and J ends, which lost 7 bases and 5 bases, there was a span of 14 bases. Germline CDR1 is SNHLY and CDR2 is FYNNEI. The CDR3 sequence is CASIREIGETQYF. The CDR3, as DNA: TGTGCCAGCATCCGGGAGATCGGGGAGACCCAGTACTTC. Looking up the rest from reference TRBV2 and TRBJ2-5 gives the full variable domain: EPEVTQTPSHQVTQMGQEVILRCVPISNHLYFYWYRQILGQKVEFLVSFYNNEISEKSEIFDDQFSVERPDGSNFTLKIRSTKLEDSAMYFCASIREIGETQYFGPGTRLLVL.

The chain carries TRBV28 and TRBJ1-5; tentatively, D is TRBD1 (6 bases). This CDR3 comprises 15 residues. Germline CDR1 reads MDHEN; CDR2 reads SYDVKM. The V and J ends lost 5 bases and 7 bases respectively, with 18 bases between them. The CDR3 spells CASSPGWGGGQPQHF. Here the CDR3 DNA reads TGTGCCAGCAGTCCGGGGTGGGGGGGCGGGCAGCCCCAGCATTTT.

The rearrangement links TRBV19 to TRBJ2-7; possibly TRBD1 for D (5 bases). The length of the CDR3 is 14 residues. Per the germline V gene, CDR1 is LNHDA and CDR2 is SQIVND (reference sequence). The V end lost 4 bases, the J end lost 6 bases, and 16 bases lay between the germline ends. CDR3 bases: TGTGCCAGTAGTACCTACAGGTTGTCCGGCGAGCAGTACTTC. Its translation is CASSTYRLSGEQYF.

The gene calls are TRBV5-1 and TRBJ2-7; no clear D. The CDR3 length is 14 residues. V lost 2 bases and J lost 0, with 9 bases in between. Germline V gene data show CDR1 as SGHRS and CDR2 as YFSETQ. The CDR3 here is CASSFSGSSYEQYF. The CDR3, as DNA: TGCGCCAGCAGCTTTTCCGGGTCCTCCTACGAGCAGTACTTC.

The V call is TRBV5-1, the J call TRBJ2-3; D ambiguous. Trimming left V 7 bases short and J 2 bases short, with 14 bases between. This CDR3 has 14 amino acids. Germline loops: CDR1 SGHRS, CDR2 YFSETQ. The CDR3 loop reads CASGLPSATDTQYF. For the CDR3, the DNA is TGCGCCAGCGGGCTTCCCAGTGCCACAGATACGCAGTATTTT.

The V and J genes are TRBV30 and TRBJ1-5, with 9 nucleotides matching TRBD1. Germline CDR1 is GTSNPN and CDR2 is SVGIG (reference sequence). V was pared by 2 bases and J by 4 bases, with 6 bases of the junction left unmatched. The CDR3 spans 15 residues. CDR3: CAWSKGTGRNQPQHF. As DNA, the CDR3 is TGTGCCTGGAGTAAGGGGACAGGGAGGAATCAGCCCCAGCATTTT.

This clone was counted a single time. The chain employs TRBV19 and TRBJ1-1, with D maybe TRBD1 (5 bases). Trimming shortened V by 3 bases and J by 6 bases, and 20 bases separated the two germline ends. The germline CDR1 and CDR2 sequences are LNHDA and SQIVND (reference sequence). This CDR3 region has 16 residues. The CDR3, as DNA: TGTGCCAGTAGTATCCCAGGGTCCTGGTCGGGCGCTGAAGCTTTCTTT. As protein: CASSIPGSWSGAEAFF.

The chain carries TRBV28 and TRBJ2-7, with TRBD2 matching over 10 bases. The J segment lost 4 bases and the V segment lost 7 bases, leaving 13 bases of the junction unmatched. The CDR3 is 16 residues long. CDR1 is MDHEN, CDR2 SYDVKM, per germline. CDR3 region: CASIPAVLAGEYEQYF. The CDR3 nucleotides are TGTGCCAGCATTCCCGCGGTCCTAGCGGGAGAGTACGAGCAGTACTTC.

This clone has just one count. The gene calls are TRBV10-3 and TRBJ2-3, with a possible D match to TRBD1 (6 bases). Trimming stripped 8 bases from V and 2 bases from J, with 20 bases between. The CDR3 sequence is 16 residues long. In germline, CDR1 is ENHRY, CDR2 SYGVKD. The CDR3 protein is CAIGAATRGTTDTQYF. CDR3 bases: TGTGCCATCGGAGCCGCTACCAGGGGTACCACAGATACGCAGTATTTT.

This clone appeared once. V usage is TRBV30 and J usage is TRBJ1-6, with 9 bases that match TRBD1. V shed 4 bases, J shed 14 bases, and the junction held 6 bases outside the gene matches. Germline loops: CDR1 GTSNPN, CDR2 SVGIG (reference sequence). This CDR3 is built from 12 residues. The CDR3 region is CAWTYRGRALHF. The CDR3 DNA reads as TGTGCCTGGACTTACAGGGGGCGAGCCCTCCACTTT.

The chain has TRBV6-1 and TRBJ1-1, with D possibly TRBD1 on 5 matching bases. The CDR3 consists of 15 residues. CDR1 and CDR2 (germline): MNHNS, SASEGT. Trimming shortened V by 7 bases and J by 4 bases, and 19 bases separated the two germline ends. CDR3 loop: CASTSRRGFGTEAFF. DNA for the CDR3: TGTGCCAGCACCTCCAGGAGGGGCTTCGGCACTGAAGCTTTCTTT.

Details on this clone: Other DNA sequences within the sample encode an identical CDR3. This sequence joins TRBV9 and TRBJ1-1; 8 bases fit TRBD1. CDR3 size: 14 residues. Unmatched junction bases numbered 0, after V lost 1 base and J lost 1 base. The germline gives CDR1 SGDLS, CDR2 YYNGEE. CDR3 amino acids: CASSVQGANTEAFF. The DNA for the CDR3 is TGTGCCAGCAGCGTACAGGGGGCGAACACTGAAGCTTTCTTT.

The rearrangement joins TRBV5-4 to TRBJ2-1; 9 positions agree with TRBD1. This CDR3 comprises 14 residues. V shed 2 bases and J 7 bases; nucleotides not matched to a gene: 4. Germline V gives CDR1 SGHNT, CDR2 YYREEE (reference sequence). CDR3 nucleotides: TGTGCCAGCAGCTTCGGGACAGGGAAGAATGAGCAGTTCTTC. Translating gives CASSFGTGKNEQFF.

The chain combines TRBV19 with TRBJ2-7, with 7 nucleotides matching TRBD1. Germline assignment: CDR1 LNHDA and CDR2 SQIVND (reference sequence). V lost 7 bases, J lost 0 bases, and 6 bases stayed unmatched. The CDR3 runs 14 residues. For the CDR3, the DNA is TGTGCCAGTACGGACAGGACTGCCTCCTACGAGCAGTACTTC. It encodes CASTDRTASYEQYF.